A selection of T cell receptor beta chains follows, all from one sample in a study of T-cell memory formation after mild COVID-19. MiXCR, run by TCRdb on the 5' RACE reads, gives a single entry per CDR3 protein. The data show more than 450,000 distinct CDR3 sequences, roughly 18% seen once. Sequencing used PBMCs or a T cell subset sorted from them (not recorded which). These receptors were taken from an adult woman who had mild COVID-19 (a few samples of this study predate the infection). Cell type and time point are not known. Each CDR3 is given with its conserved first and last residue. D genes are given only for firm matches. Some rows mark clone size as missing; the rest say once, few, many or name a class of expanded clone.

j_gene: TRBJ2-3
v_gene: TRBV20-1
d_gene: TRBD2
abundance: -
CDR3nt: TGCAGTGCTCGAAACGGGCAGTCGGGGGGGCCTTATACGCAGTATTTT
CDR3aa: CSARNGQSGGPYTQYF

j_gene: TRBJ2-1
v_gene: TRBV7-7
d_gene: -
abundance: few
CDR3nt: TGTGCTAGCAGCTTTGGCGGGATGTATGAGCAGTTCTTC
CDR3aa: CASSFGGMYEQFF

j_gene: TRBJ2-3
v_gene: TRBV20-1
d_gene: -
abundance: few
CDR3nt: TGCAGTGCTAGGCATCGGCCGGACCTAACAGATACGCAGTATTTT
CDR3aa: CSARHRPDLTDTQYF

j_gene: TRBJ2-1
v_gene: TRBV6-5
d_gene: TRBD1
abundance: few
CDR3nt: TGTGCCAGCAGTTATGCGGGACAGGGATACAATGAGCAGTTCTTC
CDR3aa: CASSYAGQGYNEQFF

j_gene: TRBJ2-3
v_gene: TRBV11-2
d_gene: TRBD2
abundance: few
CDR3nt: TGTGCCAGCAGCACGTGGACTAGCGGCACAGATACGCAGTATTTT
CDR3aa: CASSTWTSGTDTQYF

j_gene: TRBJ2-2
v_gene: TRBV20-1
d_gene: TRBD2
abundance: -
CDR3nt: TGCAGTGCTAGAGATAGTAGGACTAGTGCCGGGGAGCTGTTTTTT
CDR3aa: CSARDSRTSAGELFF

j_gene: TRBJ2-1
v_gene: TRBV5-1
d_gene: TRBD2
abundance: -
CDR3nt: TGCGCCAGCAGCAGGACTAGCGGGGGGATCTACAATGAGCAGTTCTTC
CDR3aa: CASSRTSGGIYNEQFF

j_gene: TRBJ2-7
v_gene: TRBV15
d_gene: -
abundance: -
CDR3nt: TGTGCCACCAGCAGAGGGGTGAGCTACGAGCAGTACTTC
CDR3aa: CATSRGVSYEQYF

j_gene: TRBJ1-2
v_gene: TRBV4-1
d_gene: -
abundance: -
CDR3nt: TGCGCCAGCAGCCAAGACAGGGCCTCTGGCTACACCTTC
CDR3aa: CASSQDRASGYTF

j_gene: TRBJ2-7
v_gene: TRBV4-3
d_gene: -
abundance: few
CDR3nt: TGCGCCAGCAGCCAAGAGGGGGGGCCCTTGTCCGAGCAGTACTTC
CDR3aa: CASSQEGGPLSEQYF

j_gene: TRBJ2-7
v_gene: TRBV5-1
d_gene: -
abundance: -
CDR3nt: TGCGCCAGCAGCGCGACAGACTACGAGCAGTACTTC
CDR3aa: CASSATDYEQYF

j_gene: TRBJ1-1
v_gene: TRBV7-2
d_gene: TRBD1
abundance: many
CDR3nt: TGTGCCAGCAGCTTCAGCCCGACAGGGAGGAACACTGAAGCTTTCTTT
CDR3aa: CASSFSPTGRNTEAFF

j_gene: TRBJ2-3
v_gene: TRBV7-8
d_gene: -
abundance: -
CDR3nt: TGTGCCAGCAGCTTAGCAAAGTACACCCTCAGAGATCTGTTGGCACAAGATACGCAGTATTTT
CDR3aa: CASSLAKYTLRDLLAQDTQYF

j_gene: TRBJ2-1
v_gene: TRBV9
d_gene: TRBD2
abundance: few
CDR3nt: TGTGCCAGCAGCGAGGGGCCGGGACTAGCGGGACCGGAGCAGTTCTTC
CDR3aa: CASSEGPGLAGPEQFF

j_gene: TRBJ2-3
v_gene: TRBV6-5
d_gene: -
abundance: few
CDR3nt: TGTGCCAGCAGTTATGGGTCGGGACAAAGCACAGATACGCAGTATTTT
CDR3aa: CASSYGSGQSTDTQYF

j_gene: TRBJ2-7
v_gene: TRBV29-1
d_gene: TRBD1
abundance: -
CDR3nt: TGCAGTGCACAGGGGACCTACGAGCAGTACTTC
CDR3aa: CSAQGTYEQYF

j_gene: TRBJ2-1
v_gene: TRBV5-1
d_gene: TRBD2
abundance: -
CDR3nt: TGCGCCAGCAGCTTGTTAGAAGCGGGAGGGAGGAATGAGCAGTTCTTC
CDR3aa: CASSLLEAGGRNEQFF

j_gene: TRBJ2-2
v_gene: TRBV10-3
d_gene: TRBD2
abundance: few
CDR3nt: TGTGCCATCAGTGGGACTAGCGGGGAGACAGCCGGGGAGCTGTTTTTT
CDR3aa: CAISGTSGETAGELFF

j_gene: TRBJ1-5
v_gene: TRBV18
d_gene: -
abundance: -
CDR3nt: TGTGCCAGCTCACCATATGTCATGACAACGATTAATAGCAATCAGCCCCAGCATTTT
CDR3aa: CASSPYVMTTINSNQPQHF

j_gene: TRBJ1-1
v_gene: TRBV19
d_gene: -
abundance: few
CDR3nt: TGTGCCAGGACCCCATTCAGGGGCCCGAACACTGAAGCTTTCTTT
CDR3aa: CARTPFRGPNTEAFF

j_gene: TRBJ2-6
v_gene: TRBV29-1
d_gene: -
abundance: -
CDR3nt: TGCAGCGTTGCCGGGGCCAACGTCCTGACTTTC
CDR3aa: CSVAGANVLTF

j_gene: TRBJ1-2
v_gene: TRBV29-1
d_gene: -
abundance: few
CDR3nt: TGCAGCGCCGGTGGTGGGGGTTCTCTCTATGGCTACACCTTC
CDR3aa: CSAGGGGSLYGYTF

j_gene: TRBJ1-2
v_gene: TRBV7-3
d_gene: -
abundance: -
CDR3nt: TGTGCCAGCAGCCCCTTGGGACCTGGGGGCTACACCTTC
CDR3aa: CASSPLGPGGYTF

j_gene: TRBJ2-4
v_gene: TRBV7-3
d_gene: TRBD1
abundance: many
CDR3nt: TGTGCCAGCAGCGCGACAGGGGGAGGGGGCAAAAACATTCAGTACTTC
CDR3aa: CASSATGGGGKNIQYF

j_gene: TRBJ2-1
v_gene: TRBV5-1
d_gene: TRBD2
abundance: -
CDR3nt: TGCGCCAGCAGCATCGGGGGACTAGCGGGAGTTTATGAGCAGTTCTTC
CDR3aa: CASSIGGLAGVYEQFF

j_gene: TRBJ2-5
v_gene: TRBV27
d_gene: -
abundance: -
CDR3nt: TGTGCCAGCAGTTCAGGCCAGGGTAGGAAAGAGACCCAGTACTTC
CDR3aa: CASSSGQGRKETQYF

j_gene: TRBJ2-7
v_gene: TRBV12-3/TRBV12-4
d_gene: TRBD1
abundance: -
CDR3nt: TGTGCCAGCAGTTATCAGGACAGGGGAACCTACGAGCAGTACTTC
CDR3aa: CASSYQDRGTYEQYF

j_gene: TRBJ2-7
v_gene: TRBV25-1
d_gene: TRBD1
abundance: -
CDR3nt: TGTGCCAGCGGACATCAACCCGGGACAGGGTACCGGTACGAGCAGTACTTC
CDR3aa: CASGHQPGTGYRYEQYF

j_gene: TRBJ1-4
v_gene: TRBV2
d_gene: TRBD1
abundance: -
CDR3nt: TGTGCCAGCAGGGGACAGGGTACCACTAATGAAAAACTGTTTTTT
CDR3aa: CASRGQGTTNEKLFF

j_gene: TRBJ1-2
v_gene: TRBV12-3/TRBV12-4
d_gene: -
abundance: -
CDR3nt: TGTGCCAGCAGTTCCAATGGTTTCGGTGGCTACACCTTC
CDR3aa: CASSSNGFGGYTF

j_gene: TRBJ1-5
v_gene: TRBV24-1
d_gene: -
abundance: many
CDR3nt: TGTGCCACCAGTGATTCCCAGGACGTATGGGCCCTCAATCAGCCCCAGCATTTT
CDR3aa: CATSDSQDVWALNQPQHF

j_gene: TRBJ1-1
v_gene: TRBV4-1
d_gene: -
abundance: few
CDR3nt: TGCGCCAGCAGCCAAAGGGCCGACCTGAACACTGAAGCTTTCTTT
CDR3aa: CASSQRADLNTEAFF

j_gene: TRBJ1-5
v_gene: TRBV12-3/TRBV12-4
d_gene: -
abundance: -
CDR3nt: TGTGCCAGCAGAGAGGGCGGGGGCGGCCAGCCCCAGCATTTT
CDR3aa: CASREGGGGQPQHF

j_gene: TRBJ2-1
v_gene: TRBV20-1
d_gene: TRBD2
abundance: -
CDR3nt: TGCAGTGCTAGAGATTTCGGGACTAGCGGGAACAATGAGCAGTTCTTC
CDR3aa: CSARDFGTSGNNEQFF

j_gene: TRBJ2-3
v_gene: TRBV14
d_gene: TRBD2
abundance: -
CDR3nt: TGTGCCAGCAGCCAGAGCGGGAGGTACGTCACAGATACGCAGTATTTT
CDR3aa: CASSQSGRYVTDTQYF

j_gene: TRBJ2-3
v_gene: TRBV5-1
d_gene: TRBD1
abundance: few
CDR3nt: TGCGCCAGCAGGGCCGGGACAGGGGCAGATACGCAGTATTTT
CDR3aa: CASRAGTGADTQYF

j_gene: TRBJ2-3
v_gene: TRBV20-1
d_gene: -
abundance: -
CDR3nt: TGCAGTGCCACTCAGACTCGGACATCCACGGATACGCAGTATTTT
CDR3aa: CSATQTRTSTDTQYF

j_gene: TRBJ1-1
v_gene: TRBV9
d_gene: -
abundance: few
CDR3nt: TGTGCCAGCAGCGAAGGGGACACTGAAGCTTTCTTT
CDR3aa: CASSEGDTEAFF

j_gene: TRBJ2-7
v_gene: TRBV7-2
d_gene: TRBD2
abundance: many
CDR3nt: TGTGCCAGCAGCTTATCCCAGGGTGGCGGGAGATTCTCCTACGAGCAGTACTTC
CDR3aa: CASSLSQGGGRFSYEQYF

j_gene: TRBJ2-5
v_gene: TRBV7-9
d_gene: TRBD1
abundance: many
CDR3nt: TGTGCCAGCAGCTCCTGGGACAGAGGACGCTTTCAAGAGACCCAGTACTTC
CDR3aa: CASSSWDRGRFQETQYF

j_gene: TRBJ1-5
v_gene: TRBV7-9
d_gene: -
abundance: few
CDR3nt: TGTGCCAGCAGCTCGACAGGGCCCCAGCATTTT
CDR3aa: CASSSTGPQHF